This T cell receptor (beta chain) was obtained from a study of blood T cell repertoires in COVID-19. Study as a whole: Nucleic acid was either cDNA or gDNA, and it came from T cells, B-cell-depleted T cells, or PBMCs.

After removal of 0 bases from V and 9 bases from J, the junction contained 8 bases not matched to a gene. This CDR3 is built from 18 residues. Germline CDR1 LGHNA, CDR2 YNFKEQ. As processed by the authors: For nucleated cells, counts were estimated from reference gene primer amplification. Sequencing used immunoSEQ multiplex PCR; TCRdb keeps in-frame clones, though not all of them. D and trimming were read from the DNA, whereas the V and J calls and clone size are those reported in that table. The data show roughly 310,000 clones, approximately 90% seen once. Assignments of participants to cohorts depended upon their own reported clinical history. Resolution of symptoms, clearance, or two negative PCRs was present in recovered Cohort 3 donors.

The sample taken for sequencing was PBMCs or T cells enriched from blood (not recorded which). This TCR was recovered from a woman in her thirties or forties who had recovered from COVID-19. The J gene is TRBJ2-1, the V gene TRBV4-2, with TRBD2 identical over 16 bases. This CDR3 reads CASSQEGLAGGPVLEQFF. CDR3 DNA: TGTGCCAGCAGCCAAGAGGGACTAGCGGGAGGGCCGGTACTTGAGCAGTTCTTC.